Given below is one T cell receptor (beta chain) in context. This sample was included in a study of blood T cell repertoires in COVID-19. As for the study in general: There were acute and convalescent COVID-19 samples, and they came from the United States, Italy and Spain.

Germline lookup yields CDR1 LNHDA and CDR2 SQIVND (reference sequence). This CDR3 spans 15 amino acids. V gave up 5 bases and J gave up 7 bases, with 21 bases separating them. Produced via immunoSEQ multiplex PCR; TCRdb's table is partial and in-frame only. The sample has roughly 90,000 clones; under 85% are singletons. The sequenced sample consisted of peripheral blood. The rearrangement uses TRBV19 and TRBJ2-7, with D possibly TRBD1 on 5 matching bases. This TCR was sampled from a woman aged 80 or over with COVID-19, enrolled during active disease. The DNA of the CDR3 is TGTGCCAGTAGTGAAAGGACAACCCTCAAGTCGGAGCAGTACTTC. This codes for CASSERTTLKSEQYF.